The 13 T cell receptor beta chains in this list originate from one sample, sequenced in a study of T cell responses to AZD1222 COVID-19 vaccine. TCRdb's table, derived via immunoSEQ multiplex PCR, lists solely in-frame clones and lacks some. The table shows over 85,000 clones, with roughly 80% occurring only once. Here the sequenced sample was peripheral blood, taken on day 0 of AZD1222 vaccination. The receptor source for this set is an adult in good health.

This clone was observed a handful of times. V is TRBV28 and J is TRBJ1-2; D is unresolved. The CDR3 spans 14 residues. CDR1 MDHEN and CDR2 SYDVKM come from the germline V gene. The V end was cut by 10 bases, the J end by 3 bases, with 18 bases between. CDR3 region: CATIGADSYYGYTF. The CDR3 DNA is TGTGCCACCATCGGTGCAGACTCCTACTATGGCTACACCTTC.

The V and J genes are TRBV18 and TRBJ1-3, with D perhaps TRBD1 (6 bases). From germline, CDR1 is KGHSH and CDR2 LQKENI. The ends were cut back, 4 bases at V and 0 bases at J, with 10 bases in the middle. This CDR3 is built from 15 residues. CDR3 region: CASSLDRISGNTIYF. CDR3 nucleotide sequence: TGTGCCAGCTCACTAGACAGGATCTCTGGAAACACCATATATTTT.

The V and J genes are TRBV11-2 and TRBJ2-5, with D possibly matching TRBD1 (5 bases). The V gene's germline CDR1 is SGHAT and CDR2 FQNNGV. V was shortened by 2 bases and J by 5 bases, with 12 bases between the two germline ends. CDR3 length: 14 residues. DNA for the CDR3: TGTGCCAGCAGCTTACCAGGGAATAGGGAGACCCAGTACTTC. Protein sequence: CASSLPGNRETQYF.

Relative to its sample, this clone is medium-sized. The chain couples TRBV28 to TRBJ1-3, with D possibly being TRBD1 (6 bases). The V gene lost 7 bases and the J gene lost 1 base, with 14 bases spanning the gap. The CDR3 has 15 amino acids. The V gene's germline CDR1 is MDHEN and CDR2 SYDVKM. The CDR3 nucleotides read TGTGCCAGCAACCCACAGGGACTTTCTGGAAACACCATATATTTT. Encoded protein: CASNPQGLSGNTIYF. Looking up the rest from reference TRBV28 and TRBJ1-3 gives the full variable domain: DVKVTQSSRYLVKRTGEKVFLECVQDMDHENMFWYRQDPGLGLRLIYFSYDVKMKEKGDIPEGYSVSREKKERFSLILESASTNQTSMYLCASNPQGLSGNTIYFGEGSWLTVV.

V and J are TRBV6-5 and TRBJ2-3, with 11 nucleotides matching TRBD2. In germline, CDR1 is MNHEY, CDR2 SVGAGI. The CDR3 extends over 15 amino acids. With 6 bases clipped from V and 6 bases from J, the junction kept 8 bases outside the gene matches. The CDR3 here is CASSLSGGAFDTQYF. CDR3 nucleotide sequence: TGTGCCAGCAGCCTTAGCGGGGGGGCCTTTGATACGCAGTATTTT.

The chain recombines TRBV24-1 with TRBJ2-1; 8 bases line up with TRBD2. Germline assignment: CDR1 KGHDR and CDR2 SFDVKD. The J segment lost 1 base and the V segment lost 4 bases, leaving 8 bases of the junction unmatched. This CDR3 is 17 amino acids long. The CDR3 spells CATSDLPRGRSYNEQFF. In DNA form, the CDR3 reads TGTGCCACCAGTGACTTGCCTCGCGGGAGGTCCTACAATGAGCAGTTCTTC.

This clone was picked up one time. The chain employs TRBV24-1 and TRBJ2-3; 10 nucleotides align to TRBD1. Germline values: CDR1 KGHDR, CDR2 SFDVKD. The trim removed 5 bases at V and 4 bases at J, leaving 5 bases unmatched. This CDR3 spans 15 amino acids. The CDR3 DNA sequence: TGTGCCACCAGTGGTAGGGGACAGGGGCCAGATACGCAGTATTTT. Encoded protein: CATSGRGQGPDTQYF.

The gene calls are TRBV5-1 and TRBJ2-2; 7 bases fit TRBD1. V gave up 2 bases and J gave up 4 bases; unmatched junction bases: 5. This CDR3 contains 15 residues. The germline CDR1 and CDR2 sequences are SGHRS and YFSETQ. As DNA, the CDR3 is TGCGCCAGCAGCTTTGCGTCAGGGGGCACCGGGGAGCTGTTTTTT. Its translation is CASSFASGGTGELFF.

The chain couples TRBV18 to TRBJ1-1; D remains unclear. Trimming took 2 bases from V and 3 from J, leaving 7 bases between them. Per germline, CDR1 KGHSH and CDR2 LQKENI. The CDR3 is made up of 13 amino acids. This CDR3 reads CASSPGLDTEAFF. In DNA form, the CDR3 reads TGTGCCAGCTCACCAGGGTTGGACACTGAAGCTTTCTTT.

This rearrangement joins TRBV19 to TRBJ1-4; D is perhaps TRBD1 (6 bases). Trimming stripped 5 bases from V and 4 bases from J, with 14 bases between. Per the germline V gene, CDR1 is LNHDA and CDR2 is SQIVND (reference sequence). The CDR3 is 15 amino acids. CDR3 coding DNA: TGTGCCAGTAGTCATCAGGACAGCTTTAATGAAAAACTGTTTTTT. It translates to CASSHQDSFNEKLFF.

Here the CDR3 DNA reads TGTGCCACCAGCAGTGCCCGAGGGGGAAACTATGGCTACACCTTC. Amino acid sequence: CATSSARGGNYGYTF. The chain has TRBV15 and TRBJ1-2; a possible D gene is TRBD1 (6 bases). The germline V gene has CDR1 LNHNV and CDR2 YYDKDF (reference sequence). The CDR3 consists of 15 residues. Between the trimmed V and J ends, which lost 3 bases and 2 bases, there was a span of 13 bases.

The rearrangement joins TRBV11-2 to TRBJ1-4; 7 nucleotides match TRBD1. V gave up 3 bases and J gave up 0 bases; unmatched junction bases: 4. Germline CDR1 SGHAT, CDR2 FQNNGV. The CDR3 is 16 residues long. The CDR3 spells CASSFDGTATNEKLFF. The CDR3 region has the DNA TGTGCCAGCAGCTTCGACGGGACAGCAACTAATGAAAAACTGTTTTTT.

The J gene is TRBJ1-1, the V gene TRBV4-3, with D perhaps TRBD1 (6 bases). The V gene lost 0 bases and the J gene lost 11 bases, with 13 bases spanning the gap. Germline-derived CDR1 and CDR2 are LGHNA and YSLEER. The CDR3 sequence is 13 residues long. The CDR3 DNA is TGCGCCAGCAGCCAAGATCCCAGGGGAGACGCTTTCTTT. Its protein is CASSQDPRGDAFF.